The 16 T cell receptor beta chains given below trace back to one sample, sequenced in a study of radiation and T cells in renal cell carcinoma. Repertoires were generated with immunoSEQ multiplex PCR, while TCRdb's copy carries only in-frame clones and drops some. The repertoire holds roughly 100,000 clones, with around nine tenths as singletons. Documented time point: baseline pretreatment blood. Treatment defined: 15 Gy SBRT to primary tumor, nephrectomy 4 weeks later. The sequences come from blood, collected from a patient whose treatment included radiotherapy and nephrectomy. The receptors here all came from a man aged 50 to 60 with renal cell carcinoma.

The chain employs TRBV5-8 and TRBJ2-1; 9 bases map to TRBD2. This CDR3 is 14 amino acids long. After removal of 2 bases from V and 7 bases from J, the junction contained 4 bases not matched to a gene. The germline CDR1 and CDR2 sequences are SGHTS and YDEGEE. This chain's CDR3 is CASSFGTSRNEQFF. CDR3 nucleotide sequence: TGTGCCAGCAGCTTCGGGACTAGCAGGAATGAGCAGTTCTTC.

This clone was seen more than once but under ten times. The V call is TRBV7-2, the J call TRBJ2-1; 7 nucleotides line up with TRBD2. CDR1 is SGHTA and CDR2 is FQGNSA in the germline V gene. This CDR3 is 15 amino acids long. The V gene end was trimmed by 5 bases and the J gene end by 1 base; junction bases not matched to a gene: 5. In nucleotides, the CDR3 is TGTGCCAGCAGCCGTGGGACTACATCCTACAATGAGCAGTTCTTC. Amino acids: CASSRGTTSYNEQFF.

V gene TRBV6-6 combines with J gene TRBJ1-4, with unresolved D. This CDR3 comprises 16 residues. Germline V lookup: CDR1 MNHNY, CDR2 SVGAGI (reference sequence). V was shortened by 6 bases and J by 0 bases, with 14 bases between the two germline ends. The CDR3 DNA is TGTGCCAGCAGGTATACAGAAAAAGCAACTAATGAAAAACTGTTTTTT. This encodes CASRYTEKATNEKLFF.

This rearrangement joins TRBV30 to TRBJ1-2; D is unclear. The V end lost 0 bases, the J end lost 8 bases, and 16 bases lay between the germline ends. This CDR3 is 14 amino acids long. Germline loops: CDR1 GTSNPN, CDR2 SVGIG (reference sequence). The CDR3 is CAWSVTQYSGGYTF. The CDR3 DNA is TGTGCCTGGAGTGTCACACAGTACAGCGGCGGCTACACCTTC. The complete variable domain, with remaining parts taken from reference TRBV30 and TRBJ1-2, reads SQTIHQWPATLVQPVGSPLSLECTVEGTSNPNLYWYRQAAGRGLQLLFYSVGIGQISSEVPQNLSASRPQDRQFILSSKKLLLSDSGFYLCAWSVTQYSGGYTFGSGTRLTVV.

The chain couples TRBV5-1 to TRBJ1-4; a weak D match, TRBD1 (5 bases). Germline-derived CDR1 and CDR2 are SGHRS and YFSETQ. V lost 0 bases to trimming and J lost 8 bases, with 11 bases between them. This CDR3 has 14 amino acids. This CDR3 reads CASSLDGAGEKLFF. CDR3 in DNA: TGCGCCAGCAGCTTGGACGGGGCTGGGGAAAAACTGTTTTTT.

The chain joins TRBV4-2 to TRBJ1-2; 8 bases align to TRBD1. The length of the CDR3 is 16 residues. With V trimmed by 1 base and J by 8 bases, 12 bases remained unmatched. Germline V gene sequence: CDR1 LGHNA, CDR2 YNFKEQ. The CDR3 loop reads CASSQVGGQGISGYTF. In DNA, the CDR3 is TGTGCCAGCAGCCAAGTCGGTGGACAGGGAATAAGCGGCTACACCTTC.

This clone was seen more than once but under ten times. The chain couples TRBV7-9 to TRBJ2-2; D may correspond to TRBD1 or TRBD2 (6 bases each). CDR1 SEHNR and CDR2 FQNEAQ come from the germline V gene (reference sequence). With 5 bases removed from V and 8 bases from J, the gap between germline ends came to 12 bases. CDR3 size: 13 residues. As DNA, the CDR3 is TGTGCCAGCAGCCTACAGGGAGGAGGGGAGCTGTTTTTT. Amino acid sequence: CASSLQGGGELFF.

V gene TRBV7-9 combines with J gene TRBJ1-2; D not certain. Germline V gene sequence: CDR1 SEHNR, CDR2 FQNEAQ (reference sequence). Trimming took 4 bases from V and 2 from J, leaving 8 bases between them. The CDR3 is 13 residues long. CDR3 region: CASSSPANYGYTF. CDR3 DNA: TGTGCCAGCAGCTCCCCTGCCAACTATGGCTACACCTTC.

This chain links TRBV7-3 with TRBJ2-5; D is perhaps TRBD1 (6 bases). CDR3 length: 13 amino acids. Germline V gene lookup returns CDR1 SGHTA and CDR2 FQGTGA. V was clipped by 2 bases and J by 5 bases, with 9 bases between them. Written as DNA, the CDR3 is TGTGCCAGCAGCTTAGGGCAGGGGGAGACCCAGTACTTC. Translated, it gives CASSLGQGETQYF. Full variable domain (rest looked up from reference TRBV7-3 and TRBJ2-5): GAGVSQTPSNKVTEKGKYVELRCDPISGHTALYWYRQSLGQGPEFLIYFQGTGAADDSGLPNDRFFAVRPEGSVSTLKIQRTERGDSAVYLCASSLGQGETQYFGPGTRLLVL.

The chain is built from TRBV7-2 and TRBJ2-5; D remains unclear. The V end lost 4 bases, the J end lost 0 bases, and 6 bases lay between the germline ends. This CDR3 has 13 amino acids. The germline V gene has CDR1 SGHTA and CDR2 FQGNSA. DNA of the CDR3: TGTGCCAGCAGCTATACGTACCAAGAGACCCAGTACTTC. This encodes CASSYTYQETQYF. The full variable domain, in which reference TRBV7-2 and TRBJ2-5 provide the parts outside the CDR3, is GAGVSQSPSNKVTEKGKDVELRCDPISGHTALYWYRQSLGQGLEFLIYFQGNSAPDKSGLPSDRFSAERTGGSVSTLTIQRTQQEDSAVYLCASSYTYQETQYFGPGTRLLVL.

The chain couples TRBV6-5 to TRBJ1-1; TRBD1 is a possible D gene (5 bases). CDR3 length equals 13 residues. Germline loops: CDR1 MNHEY, CDR2 SVGAGI. Trimming took off 8 bases at V and 8 bases at J, with 18 bases between the two ends. The CDR3 nucleotides read TGTGCCAGCGGCCTCTCAGGGTATGGGGAAGCTTTCTTT. This encodes CASGLSGYGEAFF.

V usage is TRBV4-2 and J usage is TRBJ1-6, with a tentative D call TRBD1 (5 bases). V gave up 1 base and J gave up 8 bases, with 9 bases separating them. Germline V lookup: CDR1 LGHNA, CDR2 YNFKEQ. This CDR3 has 14 amino acids. The chain's CDR3 is CASSQVLGDSPLHF. For the CDR3, the DNA is TGTGCCAGCAGCCAAGTCCTGGGGGATTCACCCCTCCACTTT.

CDR3 DNA: TGTGCCAGCAGTCCAAAAAACCGGGACCCGGGAGAGGAGCAGTACTTC. As protein: CASSPKNRDPGEEQYF. V usage is TRBV27 and J usage is TRBJ2-7; a weak D match, TRBD2 (6 bases). CDR3 size: 16 residues. Germline CDR1 reads MNHEY; CDR2 reads SMNVEV (reference sequence). V dropped 5 bases and J dropped 7 bases, with 24 bases sitting between them.

V is TRBV30 and J is TRBJ1-2; D may be TRBD1 (5 bases). Trimming cost V 2 bases and J 8 bases, with 21 bases left between them. This CDR3 has 15 residues. Germline CDR1 GTSNPN, CDR2 SVGIG (reference sequence). CDR3 DNA: TGTGCCTGGAGTCTTGGGAAGGGGAGGATTGTAGGCTACACCTTC. This sequence encodes CAWSLGKGRIVGYTF.

This rearrangement joins TRBV19 to TRBJ1-2, with a possible D match to TRBD1 (5 bases). Germline V CDR1 and CDR2: LNHDA, SQIVND (reference sequence). This CDR3 comprises 15 residues. Deletions cut 5 bases from V and 5 bases from J, with 18 bases between. The chain's CDR3 is CASSPTIGRTYGYTF. In nucleotides, the CDR3 is TGTGCCAGTAGTCCAACGATCGGACGGACATATGGCTACACCTTC.

This sequence joins TRBV28 and TRBJ1-2; D may be TRBD1 (6 bases). Trimming shortened V by 7 bases and J by 3 bases, and 12 bases separated the two germline ends. This CDR3 spans 13 amino acids. Germline values: CDR1 MDHEN, CDR2 SYDVKM. The DNA of the CDR3 is TGTGCCAGCACCGGGGGGGCCGACTATGGCTACACCTTC. This translates into CASTGGADYGYTF.